The 32 T cell receptor beta chains below come from one sample, sequenced in a study of blood T cell repertoires in COVID-19. TCRdb's copy holds only in-frame clones and misses some; the assay was immunoSEQ multiplex PCR. In the table there are roughly 8,200 clones, approximately 84% of which are singletons. Sequenced sample: peripheral blood. The source of these receptors is a human donor with active COVID-19. The donor label of this sample is uncertain.

This chain uses TRBV7-2 with TRBJ1-5, with D tentatively TRBD1 (5 bases). Germline CDR1 is SGHTA and CDR2 is FQGNSA. The CDR3 is 15 residues long. The V gene lost 5 bases and the J gene lost 0 bases, with 11 bases spanning the gap. CDR3 in DNA: TGTGCCAGCAGCCCGGACAATTATAGCAATCAGCCCCAGCATTTT. It is translated as CASSPDNYSNQPQHF.

The gene calls are TRBV6-5 and TRBJ2-2; D is perhaps TRBD1 (6 bases). V lost 2 bases to trimming and J lost 3 bases, with 13 bases between them. The CDR3 is 16 residues long. The V gene's germline CDR1 is MNHEY and CDR2 SVGAGI. This chain's CDR3 is CASSYHGTSYTGELFF. The CDR3 nucleotides read TGTGCCAGCAGTTACCATGGGACAAGCTACACCGGGGAGCTGTTTTTT.

This chain links TRBV25-1 with TRBJ2-1; D gene ambiguous. The CDR3 length is 15 residues. CDR1 is MGHDK, CDR2 SYGVNS, per germline. Trimming pared 9 bases from V and 0 bases from J, leaving 15 bases between. The CDR3 DNA sequence: TGTGCCAGTACTTATGACAATAGCTCCTACAATGAGCAGTTCTTC. Protein: CASTYDNSSYNEQFF.

This CDR3 reads CASLIRDNHYEQYF. CDR3 bases: TGTGCCAGTCTAATACGGGACAACCACTACGAGCAGTACTTC. The rearrangement uses TRBV25-1 and TRBJ2-7, with D maybe TRBD1 (6 bases). The CDR3 length is 14 residues. Germline CDR1 reads MGHDK; CDR2 reads SYGVNS. V lost 9 bases and J lost 3, with 18 bases in between.

The chain uses TRBV24-1 and TRBJ1-2; D not resolved. Germline V gene data show CDR1 as KGHDR and CDR2 as SFDVKD. V lost 0 bases and J 1 base, leaving 5 bases between the germline ends. The CDR3 spans 14 residues. The CDR3 is CATSDLGINYGYTF. The DNA of the CDR3 is TGTGCCACCAGTGATTTGGGCATTAACTATGGCTACACCTTC.

CDR3 nucleotide sequence: TGCGCCAGCAGCTCCGGAGGGACAGCGTATGGCTACACCTTC. Protein sequence: CASSSGGTAYGYTF. The genes are TRBV5-1 and TRBJ1-2; 7 nucleotides line up with TRBD1. Germline V gene sequence: CDR1 SGHRS, CDR2 YFSETQ. The CDR3 consists of 14 residues. The V gene end was trimmed by 3 bases and the J gene end by 5 bases; junction bases not matched to a gene: 7.

This chain uses TRBV10-3 with TRBJ2-7; 7 positions agree with TRBD1. Germline V CDR1 and CDR2: ENHRY, SYGVKD. V was clipped by 2 bases and J by 3 bases; unmatched bases: 10. The CDR3 length is 16 residues. The CDR3 here is CAISEPSLAGGYEQYF. The CDR3 nucleotides are TGTGCCATCAGTGAGCCCTCCCTGGCAGGGGGCTACGAGCAGTACTTC.

The chain carries TRBV15 and TRBJ2-3; 8 bases match TRBD2. The germline CDR1 and CDR2 sequences are LNHNV and YYDKDF (reference sequence). This CDR3 has 17 amino acids. Losses at the gene ends were 0 bases for V and 3 bases for J; bases not matched to a gene: 8. CDR3 sequence reads: CATSRDEAGVQTDTQYF. In DNA, the CDR3 is TGTGCCACCAGCAGAGATGAAGCGGGAGTTCAAACAGATACGCAGTATTTT. Full variable domain (remainder filled in from reference TRBV15 and TRBJ2-3): DAMVIQNPRYQVTQFGKPVTLSCSQTLNHNVMYWYQQKSSQAPKLLFHYYDKDFNNEADTPDNFQSRRPNTSFCFLDIRSPGLGDTAMYLCATSRDEAGVQTDTQYFGPGTRLTVL.

The chain combines TRBV5-6 with TRBJ1-5; 9 nucleotides line up with TRBD1. The CDR3 has 14 residues. With 4 bases clipped from V and 6 bases from J, the junction kept 5 bases outside the gene matches. Germline V gene sequence: CDR1 SGHDT, CDR2 YYEEEE. The DNA of the CDR3 is TGTGCCAGCAGCCGTACAGGGGGCAGTCAGCCCCAGCATTTT. Its protein product is CASSRTGGSQPQHF.

This chain links TRBV7-9 with TRBJ2-5; 8 bases map to TRBD2. The CDR3 length is 17 residues. V lost 7 bases, J lost 2 bases, and 15 bases stayed unmatched. The germline CDR1 and CDR2 sequences are SEHNR and FQNEAQ (reference sequence). The CDR3 nucleotides are TGTGCCAGCAACCACAAGGATGGCGGGGGGTTACAAGAGACCCAGTACTTC. The encoded protein is CASNHKDGGGLQETQYF.

This chain connects TRBV6-5 to TRBJ2-7; D uncertain. Germline CDR1 reads MNHEY; CDR2 reads SVGAGI. Trimming took 8 bases from V and 7 from J, leaving 18 bases between them. The CDR3 runs to 13 residues. The CDR3 protein is CASGPYRIGEQYF. The CDR3 bases are TGTGCCAGCGGCCCTTATCGGATCGGGGAGCAGTACTTC.

The rearrangement joins TRBV7-6 to TRBJ2-3, with 11 bases fitting TRBD2. Germline loops: CDR1 SGHVS, CDR2 FNYEAQ. V lost 3 bases and J lost 4; bases outside the gene matches: 6. The CDR3 has 16 amino acids. CDR3 region: CASSFRLAGRADTQYF. CDR3 sequence (DNA): TGTGCCAGCAGCTTCAGACTAGCGGGAAGGGCAGATACGCAGTATTTT.

This sequence joins TRBV21-1 and TRBJ1-2. TRBV21-1 is listed as a pseudogene. This CDR3 contains 10 residues. In nucleotides, the CDR3 is TGTGCCAGCAAGGGAGGCGGCTACACCTTC. It specifies CASKGGGYTF.

This clone was seen only once. The chain carries TRBV6-1 and TRBJ1-2, with D possibly TRBD1 on 5 matching bases. The CDR3 sequence is 15 residues long. Trimming took off 2 bases at V and 4 bases at J, with 14 bases between the two ends. Germline V CDR1 and CDR2: MNHNS, SASEGT. The CDR3 DNA follows: TGTGCCAGCAGTGAATACCGGGGGTCTCTCTATGGCTACACCTTC. Protein product: CASSEYRGSLYGYTF.

The chain carries TRBV6-2 or TRBV6-3 and TRBJ1-5; tentatively, D is TRBD1 (6 bases). Trimming shortened V by 4 bases and J by 3 bases, and 22 bases separated the two germline ends. The V gene's germline CDR1 is MNHEY and CDR2 SVGEGT. This CDR3 region has 18 residues. CDR3 bases: TGTGCCAGCAGTTTGCGCCGTTCTGGGGGGGCCCACAATCAGCCCCAGCATTTT. Amino acid sequence: CASSLRRSGGAHNQPQHF.

The CDR3 here is CASSFLRTDSDTDTQYF. The DNA for the CDR3 is TGTGCCAGCAGTTTCCTCCGGACAGACTCTGACACAGATACGCAGTATTTT. This chain uses TRBV27 with TRBJ2-3, with D perhaps matching TRBD1 (6 bases). V was trimmed by 3 bases and J by 2 bases, leaving 18 bases between them. Germline V CDR1 and CDR2: MNHEY, SMNVEV (reference sequence). The CDR3 contains 17 residues.

This clone was counted a few times. The V gene is TRBV2, the J gene TRBJ2-1; 14 bases map to TRBD2. The J segment lost 8 bases and the V segment lost 10 bases, leaving 7 bases of the junction unmatched. Germline CDR1 SNHLY, CDR2 FYNNEI. The CDR3 has 14 residues. The CDR3 is CANYGLAGGDEQFF. For the CDR3, the DNA is TGTGCCAACTACGGACTAGCGGGAGGTGATGAGCAGTTCTTC.

The rearrangement uses TRBV2 and TRBJ2-1, with 10 bases lining up with TRBD2. CDR1 is SNHLY, CDR2 FYNNEI, per germline. The CDR3 extends over 17 amino acids. V shed 4 bases, J shed 7 bases, and the junction held 13 bases outside the gene matches. The CDR3 spells CASSVRGTSVQANEQFF. DNA of the CDR3: TGTGCCAGCAGTGTCCGTGGGACTAGCGTACAGGCGAATGAGCAGTTCTTC.

The J gene is TRBJ1-1, the V gene TRBV10-2, with D hard to call. The CDR3 is 14 amino acids. Germline V CDR1 and CDR2: WSHSY, SAAADI. Trimming pared 3 bases from V and 7 bases from J, leaving 15 bases between. Here the CDR3 reads CASSESASRGEAFF. For the CDR3, the DNA is TGCGCCAGCAGTGAATCGGCGAGTCGGGGTGAAGCTTTCTTT.

The chain carries TRBV19 and TRBJ2-5; D is possibly TRBD1 (5 bases). V lost 6 bases to trimming and J lost 4 bases, with 15 bases between them. The CDR3 is made up of 14 amino acids. Per the germline V gene, CDR1 is LNHDA and CDR2 is SQIVND (reference sequence). CDR3 nucleotides: TGTGCCAGTAGCCCCGCTGGGGCAGTAGAGACCCAGTACTTC. Amino acid sequence: CASSPAGAVETQYF.

The rearrangement links TRBV3-1 (or the pseudogene TRBV3-2) to TRBJ1-2; 7 nucleotides agree with TRBD1. The CDR3 extends over 20 amino acids. Germline V gene lookup returns CDR1 LGHDT and CDR2 YNNKEL (reference sequence). The V segment lost 0 bases and the J segment 5 bases; nucleotides outside the gene matches: 21. CDR3: CASSQDVGRGNKVAFYGYTF. CDR3 nucleotide sequence: TGTGCCAGCAGCCAAGATGTAGGCAGGGGGAATAAGGTAGCCTTTTATGGCTACACCTTC.

This clone has only a few counts. The rearrangement uses TRBV28 and TRBJ2-1; 10 bases match TRBD1. This CDR3 has 15 amino acids. Trimming removed 2 bases from V and 9 bases from J; junction bases left unmatched: 7. The germline gives CDR1 MDHEN, CDR2 SYDVKM. CDR3 in DNA: TGTGCCAGCAGTTTAGCCGGGACAGGGGATGTTGAGCAGTTCTTC. It codes for CASSLAGTGDVEQFF. Full variable domain (remainder filled in from reference TRBV28 and TRBJ2-1): DVKVTQSSRYLVKRTGEKVFLECVQDMDHENMFWYRQDPGLGLRLIYFSYDVKMKEKGDIPEGYSVSREKKERFSLILESASTNQTSMYLCASSLAGTGDVEQFFGPGTRLTVL.

This clone has just one count. CDR3 residues: CASRLLSGTGELFF. Here the CDR3 DNA reads TGTGCCAGCAGGTTACTTTCGGGCACCGGGGAGCTGTTTTTT. This chain joins TRBV27 and TRBJ2-2; D remains ambiguous. The CDR3 runs to 14 residues. Trimming took off 6 bases at V and 4 bases at J, with 12 bases between the two ends. Germline CDR1 reads MNHEY; CDR2 reads SMNVEV (reference sequence).

The chain combines TRBV28 with TRBJ1-4, with 8 bases fitting TRBD1. This CDR3 contains 14 residues. Trimming cost V 8 bases and J 4 bases; bases outside gene matches: 6. The germline V gene has CDR1 MDHEN and CDR2 SYDVKM. DNA of the CDR3: TGTGCCAGCTTCGCACAGGGGGTTAATGAAAAACTGTTTTTT. Translation gives CASFAQGVNEKLFF.

This chain connects TRBV6-5 to TRBJ2-7; TRBD1 aligns across 7 bases. Trimming cost V 6 bases and J 3 bases; bases outside gene matches: 5. The CDR3 loop spans 13 amino acids. Germline V CDR1 and CDR2: MNHEY, SVGAGI. The CDR3 loop reads CASSRGSRYEQYF. CDR3 in DNA: TGTGCCAGCAGCAGGGGGTCTCGCTACGAGCAGTACTTC.

This clone was seen just once. The rearrangement links TRBV27 to TRBJ2-3; D uncertain. Germline V gene sequence: CDR1 MNHEY, CDR2 SMNVEV (reference sequence). The V and J ends lost 7 bases and 3 bases respectively, with 20 bases between them. This CDR3 has 16 amino acids. In nucleotides, the CDR3 is TGTGCCAGCAAAGAGACCCAGCGACGCCTTACAGATACGCAGTATTTT. It specifies CASKETQRRLTDTQYF.

The chain uses TRBV11-2 and TRBJ1-6; perhaps TRBD1 as D (6 bases). Trimming stripped 4 bases from V and 7 bases from J, with 11 bases between. Germline assignment: CDR1 SGHAT and CDR2 FQNNGV. The CDR3 contains 14 residues. The CDR3 nucleotides read TGTGCCAGCAGCTATGCGGGGGGCAATTCACCCCTCCACTTT. It is translated as CASSYAGGNSPLHF. Complete variable domain (other parts from reference TRBV11-2 and TRBJ1-6): EAGVAQSPRYKIIEKRQSVAFWCNPISGHATLYWYQQILGQGPKLLIQFQNNGVVDDSQLPKDRFSAERLKGVDSTLKIQPAKLEDSAVYLCASSYAGGNSPLHFGNGTRLTVT.

In this sample, this clone turned up a few times. The J gene is TRBJ2-7, the V gene TRBV4-3, with 13 bases that match TRBD2. CDR3 length: 17 residues. The V gene end was trimmed by 4 bases and the J gene end by 2 bases; junction bases not matched to a gene: 8. Looked up from germline, CDR1 is LGHNA and CDR2 is YSLEER. CDR3 region: CASSPWTSGSAAYEQYF. CDR3 nucleotides: TGCGCCAGCAGCCCGTGGACTAGCGGGAGCGCTGCCTACGAGCAGTACTTC.

This chain joins TRBV6-5 and TRBJ1-1; D may be TRBD1 (6 bases). Trimming cost V 10 bases and J 1 base, with 10 bases left between them. The CDR3 loop spans 12 amino acids. Germline CDR1 MNHEY, CDR2 SVGAGI. The CDR3 bases are TGTGCCACTACAGGGACGAACACTGAAGCTTTCTTT. Translation gives CATTGTNTEAFF.

The CDR3 here is CAWSLQKTQYF. In DNA, the CDR3 is TGTGCCTGGAGTCTCCAGAAGACCCAGTACTTC. This chain connects TRBV30 to TRBJ2-5; D gene unclear. The CDR3 is made up of 11 amino acids. The V gene lost 2 bases and the J gene lost 6 bases, with 7 bases spanning the gap. In germline, CDR1 is GTSNPN, CDR2 SVGIG (reference sequence).

This chain links TRBV7-6 with TRBJ2-1; the D gene is possibly TRBD2 (6 bases). The length of the CDR3 is 17 residues. The germline V gene encodes CDR1 SGHVS and CDR2 FNYEAQ. V was cut by 3 bases and J by 1 base, with 16 bases left in between. The CDR3 DNA follows: TGTGCCAGCAGCTTCTCCCTGGCGGGGAGTTCCTACAATGAGCAGTTCTTC. Protein sequence: CASSFSLAGSSYNEQFF.

This rearrangement joins TRBV28 to TRBJ2-7; D is perhaps TRBD1 (6 bases). CDR1 MDHEN and CDR2 SYDVKM come from the germline V gene. The V end lost 2 bases, the J end lost 2 bases, and 7 bases lay between the germline ends. There are 13 residues in the CDR3. The CDR3 loop reads CASSLNRAYEQYF. The CDR3 DNA reads TGTGCCAGCAGTTTAAACAGGGCCTACGAGCAGTACTTC.